The 10 T cell receptor beta chains reported below all come from one sample, sequenced in a study of T cells in Graves' hyperthyroidism and ophthalmopathy. From RNA transcripts, TCR beta CDR3 regions were amplified. When the TCR CDR3 underwent first-round RT-PCR, the HTBI primer set was used. TCRdb processed the multiplex PCR reads anew with MiXCR; each CDR3 protein has one entry. The sample has over 550,000 distinct CDR3 sequences; over 15% are singletons. Sequencing was performed on blood. These receptor sequences come from a woman between 18 and 30 years old with Graves' hyperthyroidism.

This clonotype has at least ten counts. The chain is built from TRBV9 and TRBJ1-2; 10 bases fit TRBD1. V shed 4 bases and J 8 bases; nucleotides not matched to a gene: 8. CDR3 length equals 14 residues. CDR1 and CDR2 (germline): SGDLS, YYNGEE. This CDR3 reads CASSPWTGGQGYTF. The CDR3 DNA follows: TGTGCCAGCAGCCCATGGACAGGGGGTCAGGGCTACACCTTC.

Notes on this clonotype: This may come from a read error, since a much larger clone is one base off. This likely comes from a read error, as the CDR3 has no conserved phenylalanine or tryptophan at its end. The genes are TRBV7-2 and TRBJ2-7; 7 bases match TRBD2. The V gene's germline CDR1 is SGHTA and CDR2 FQGNSA. This CDR3 region has 14 residues. The V segment lost 5 bases and the J segment 5 bases; nucleotides outside the gene matches: 9. The CDR3 here is CASSTRRGLHEQYL. CDR3 sequence (DNA): TGTGCCAGCAGCACCCGGCGGGGGTTACACGAGCAGTACCTC.

This clonotype was recorded many times. The chain joins TRBV28 to TRBJ1-1; D unresolved. Per the germline V gene, CDR1 is MDHEN and CDR2 is SYDVKM. V shed 8 bases and J shed 1 base, with 5 bases lying between them. The CDR3 length is 11 residues. CDR3 in amino acids: CASQQNTEAFF. The CDR3 nucleotides read TGTGCCAGCCAGCAGAACACTGAAGCTTTCTTT.

This clonotype was detected ten times or more. V is TRBV12-3 or TRBV12-4 and J is TRBJ1-2; TRBD1 is a possible D gene (6 bases). This CDR3 spans 14 amino acids. With 6 bases removed from V and 4 bases from J, the gap between germline ends came to 15 bases. The CDR3 reads CASSPTGTVYGYTF. CDR3 sequence (DNA): TGTGCCAGCAGCCCTACAGGGACTGTCTATGGCTACACCTTC.

This clonotype was observed many times. This sequence joins TRBV29-1 and TRBJ1-2; the D gene is possibly TRBD1 (5 bases). The germline V gene has CDR1 SQVTM and CDR2 ANQGSEA. The CDR3 consists of 11 residues. Trimming pared 8 bases from V and 6 bases from J, leaving 13 bases between. DNA of the CDR3: TGCAGCTTCGGACATTTAGATGGCTACACCTTC. Its protein product is CSFGHLDGYTF.

The chain employs TRBV12-3 or TRBV12-4 and TRBJ2-7; TRBD1 agrees at 8 bases. V gave up 6 bases and J gave up 7 bases; unmatched junction bases: 17. The CDR3 extends over 16 amino acids. The CDR3 reads CASSQRGWQGAGEQYF. CDR3 in DNA: TGTGCCAGCAGCCAAAGAGGGTGGCAGGGGGCGGGAGAGCAGTACTTC.

This clonotype occurred a few times. The chain couples TRBV6-2 or TRBV6-3 to TRBJ1-1, with D hard to call. Germline V lookup: CDR1 MNHEY, CDR2 SVGEGT. The V gene lost 0 bases and the J gene lost 4 bases, with 9 bases spanning the gap. This CDR3 has 14 residues. In DNA, the CDR3 is TGTGCCAGCAGTTACTCTCTAGGGAGCACTGAAGCTTTCTTT. It encodes CASSYSLGSTEAFF.

This clonotype was seen repeatedly, ten times or more. CDR3 nucleotides: TGCAGTGCTAGAGATCTCGGGACATCGGAATTCTATGGCTACACCTTC. It encodes CSARDLGTSEFYGYTF. The chain links TRBV20-1 to TRBJ1-2; D may be TRBD1 (6 bases). The germline gives CDR1 DFQATT, CDR2 SNEGSKA (reference sequence). CDR3 size: 16 residues. V was cut by 0 bases and J by 4 bases, with 18 bases left in between.

This clonotype was picked up a small number of times. This chain uses TRBV12-3 or TRBV12-4 with TRBJ1-1, with D uncertain. V lost 8 bases and J 1 base, leaving 11 bases between the germline ends. This CDR3 contains 13 residues. Written as DNA, the CDR3 is TGTGCCAGCCACTTCGGGTCGAACACTGAAGCTTTCTTT. Translation gives CASHFGSNTEAFF.

The V call is TRBV10-3, the J call TRBJ1-6; TRBD1 aligns across 7 bases. Germline assignment: CDR1 ENHRY and CDR2 SYGVKD. The CDR3 covers 19 residues. Losses at the gene ends were 2 bases for V and 0 bases for J; bases not matched to a gene: 10. CDR3: CAISENPIQGSSYNSPLHF. The CDR3, as DNA: TGTGCCATCAGTGAGAACCCGATACAGGGGAGCTCCTATAATTCACCCCTCCACTTT.